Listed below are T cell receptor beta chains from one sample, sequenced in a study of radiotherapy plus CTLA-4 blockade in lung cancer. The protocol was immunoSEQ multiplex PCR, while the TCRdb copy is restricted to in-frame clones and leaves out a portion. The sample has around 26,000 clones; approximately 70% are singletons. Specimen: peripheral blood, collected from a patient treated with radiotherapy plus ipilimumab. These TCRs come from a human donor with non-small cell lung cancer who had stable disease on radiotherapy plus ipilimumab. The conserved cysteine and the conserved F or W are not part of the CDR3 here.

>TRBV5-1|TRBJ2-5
ASSLGQGKKTQY
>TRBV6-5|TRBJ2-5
ASSYSGLAETQY
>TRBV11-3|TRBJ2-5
ASSLGGTTQETQY
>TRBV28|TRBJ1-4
ASSLPDRREIEKLF
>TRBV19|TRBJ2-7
ASGGTDTYEQY
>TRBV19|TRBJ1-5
ASSTGPNNQPQH
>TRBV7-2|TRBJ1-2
ASSLRQGYGYT
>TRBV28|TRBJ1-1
ASSSSSGGTTEAF
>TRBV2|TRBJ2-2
ASRGGLAAGELF
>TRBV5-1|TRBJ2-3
ASSGSGDTQY
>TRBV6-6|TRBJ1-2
ASSYEFGHAYGYT
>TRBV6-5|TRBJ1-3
ASSYSQGNSGNTIY
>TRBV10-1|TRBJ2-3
ASRYTTSGPGADTQY
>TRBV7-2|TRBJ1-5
ASSPGQGLSNQPQH
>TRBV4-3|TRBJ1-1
ASSPDRGAEAF
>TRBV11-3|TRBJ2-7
ASSLDPDSLEQY
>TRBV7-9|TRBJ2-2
ASVGTAQITGELF
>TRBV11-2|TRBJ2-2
ASSFRTSGRREAGELF
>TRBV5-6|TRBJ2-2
ASSLIPGELF
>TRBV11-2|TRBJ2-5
ASRPMTGFGETQY
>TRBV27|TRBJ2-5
ASSLRDRETQY
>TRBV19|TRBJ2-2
ASSPTGGVTGELF
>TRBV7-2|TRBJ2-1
ASSLEGATYNEQF
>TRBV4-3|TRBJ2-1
ASSQVGQFSYNEQF
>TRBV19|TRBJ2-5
ASSINQDGTQY
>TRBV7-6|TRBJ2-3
ASSFRTTSGGTDTQY
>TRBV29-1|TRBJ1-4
SVGGLGREKLF
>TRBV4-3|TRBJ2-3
ASSQDPGRTDTQY
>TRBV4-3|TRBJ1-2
ASSPTPGQGRRGYT
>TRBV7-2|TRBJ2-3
ASSLLAGDTQY
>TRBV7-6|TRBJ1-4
ASSLETGFVNEKLF
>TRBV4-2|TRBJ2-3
ASSGAATDTQY
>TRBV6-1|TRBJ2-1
ASSLLYEQF
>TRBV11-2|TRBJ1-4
ASSLEVGRVGANEKLF
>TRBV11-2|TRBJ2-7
ASSLGVQGTEQY
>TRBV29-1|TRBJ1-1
SVSRQTEAF
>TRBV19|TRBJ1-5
ASNLGLGQPQH
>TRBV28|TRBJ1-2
ASSLVQDVYGYT
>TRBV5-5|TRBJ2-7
ASSPLAAFSYEQY
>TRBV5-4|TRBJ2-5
ASSSQGLSAQY
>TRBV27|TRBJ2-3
ASSFNLAGVNTDTQY
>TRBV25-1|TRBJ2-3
ASSAAGPTDTQY
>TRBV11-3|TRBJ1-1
ASSLDGAAEAF
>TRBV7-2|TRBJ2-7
ASSLRQGGPYEQY
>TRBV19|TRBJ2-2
ASSLGTSGGELF
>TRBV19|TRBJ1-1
ASSPTGVDTEAF
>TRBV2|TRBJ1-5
ASSEIRLRQPQH
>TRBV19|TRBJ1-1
ASVRGDRVTEAF